This T cell receptor (beta chain) was obtained from a study of blood T cells in healthy people across ages. General observations from the study: The unknown donor CMV status may have confounded expanded clonotype changes. Per million T cells, TCR beta diversity dropped roughly linearly as age increased. Compared with aged donors, long-lived donors showed fewer expanded clones, suggesting selection.

As for this clonotype: Antigen specificity is unknown. Germline and junction disagree at one end, which may indicate a read error.

The CDR3 spans 14 residues. CDR1 is DFQATT, CDR2 SNEGSKA, per germline (reference sequence). Next came a second PCR, run for about 7 to 11 cycles, which used a sample-barcoded 5' primer along with a J-beta primer mix. Every sample returned 2.5 million or more CDR3-containing paired-end reads. TCRdb reprocessed the 5' RACE reads with MiXCR, giving one entry per CDR3 protein. The repertoire holds approximately 940,000 distinct CDR3 sequences, with 48% as singletons. The chain has TRBV20-1 and TRBJ1-2, with TRBD1 matching over 7 bases. The TCR originated in a man aged 25-45 years in good health. Sequenced: blood. CDR3: CSARETGSVWGYTF. CDR3 in DNA: TGCAGTGCTCGAGAGACAGGGAGTGTTTGGGGCTACACCTTC.